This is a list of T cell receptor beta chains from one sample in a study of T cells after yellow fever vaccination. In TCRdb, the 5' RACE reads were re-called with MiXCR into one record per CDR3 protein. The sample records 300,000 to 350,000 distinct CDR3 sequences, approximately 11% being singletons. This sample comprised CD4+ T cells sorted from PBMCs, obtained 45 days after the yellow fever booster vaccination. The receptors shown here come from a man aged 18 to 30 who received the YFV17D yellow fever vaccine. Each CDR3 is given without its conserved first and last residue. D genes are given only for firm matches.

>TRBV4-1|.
ASSHAGMGAF
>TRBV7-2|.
ASSPPSRSGNTIY
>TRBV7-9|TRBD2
ASSLKAGGSTDTQY
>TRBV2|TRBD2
ASSATSGGALETQY
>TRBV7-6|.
ASSLAPFGQNYGYT
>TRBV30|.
AWSSGSLGNTIY
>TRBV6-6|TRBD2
ASRATSGGNNEQF
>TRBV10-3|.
AISEQGHEQY
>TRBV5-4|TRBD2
ASSAFLAGDNEQF
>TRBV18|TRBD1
ASSRGQISNQPQH
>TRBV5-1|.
ASSLNPGTQETQY
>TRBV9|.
ASSQTSGSYGYT
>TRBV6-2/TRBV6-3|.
ASSPQWGWGTGELF
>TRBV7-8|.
ASSVDLSTEAF
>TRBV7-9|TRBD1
ASSLAVDRDTGELF
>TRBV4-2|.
ASSPQGRDSNQPQH
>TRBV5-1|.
ASSPQGLDSPLH
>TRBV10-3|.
AISAEQFHGYGYT
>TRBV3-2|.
ASSQALGGGAATEAF
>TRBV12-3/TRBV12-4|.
ASSSGRLFRNSPLH
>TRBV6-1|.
ASSGNTGDGETQY
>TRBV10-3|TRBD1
AISGRTGPSYEQY
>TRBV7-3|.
ASSLTGGLGNTIY
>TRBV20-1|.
SAPQETQY
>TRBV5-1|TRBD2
ASSLISGGLSDTQY
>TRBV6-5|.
ASSSPGRRSSYNEQF
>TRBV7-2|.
ASEHPDPFQTGELF
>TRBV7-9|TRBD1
ASTPGQAATDTQY
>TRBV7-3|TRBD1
ASSWGQISTDTQY
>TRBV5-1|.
ASSFGEGTDTQY
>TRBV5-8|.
ASSLAGTSDYEQY
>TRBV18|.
ASSPGSGTDTQY
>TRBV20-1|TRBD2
SAYPGLAGAPYNEQF
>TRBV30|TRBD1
AWRLDRGGYT
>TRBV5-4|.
ASSLDVLNYGYT
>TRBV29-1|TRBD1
SVGQGSGSPLH
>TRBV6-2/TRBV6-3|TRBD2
ASTRGLVRTDTQY
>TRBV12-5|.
ASGPTIGELF
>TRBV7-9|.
ASSGPGENTEAF
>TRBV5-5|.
ASSLTQGGEKLF
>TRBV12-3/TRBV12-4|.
ASSLGGGLFGTQY
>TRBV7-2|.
ASSLGQVFNQPQH
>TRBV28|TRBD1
ASSPPGQGGPEAF
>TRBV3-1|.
ASSQGGRQKTQY
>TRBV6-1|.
ASSENPGQAF